A single sample gave rise to the 24 T cell receptor beta chains below, sequenced in a study of cytomegalovirus exposure and HLA in healthy donors (dated by TCRdb to the late 2010s). The method behind the library was the immunoSEQ multiplex PCR assay. A mixture of 60 forward primers for TCR Vbeta segments and 13 reverse primers for TCR Jbeta segments was used in the multiplex PCR. TCRdb limited this immuneACCESS table to in-frame rearrangements with V and J called. A share of clones is missing; checked studies link under half to unresolved V genes, and the rest is unexplained. Here the sample has about 190,000 clones; around 90% occur a single time. Approximately 1.1% of the sample is held by the ten biggest clonotypes. The specimen was PBMCs. These receptors originate from a boy between 2 and 10 years old in good health and CMV-seronegative.

This chain uses TRBV30 with TRBJ2-7; 7 nucleotides match TRBD2. Germline lookup yields CDR1 GTSNPN and CDR2 SVGIG (reference sequence). The CDR3 covers 18 residues. V shed 0 bases and J 3 bases; nucleotides not matched to a gene: 17. CDR3 bases: TGTGCCTGGAGTGTACTGGTTGCGGATAGCGGGTATTTCTACGAGCAGTACTTC. Residues: CAWSVLVADSGYFYEQYF.

The rearrangement joins TRBV19 to TRBJ2-2; the D gene is possibly TRBD2 (5 bases). The germline V gene encodes CDR1 LNHDA and CDR2 SQIVND (reference sequence). Trimming removed 3 bases at V and 7 bases at J, with 6 bases between. The CDR3 loop spans 12 amino acids. CDR3 DNA sequence: TGTGCCAGTAGTATCGGACTCGGGGAGCTGTTTTTT. Residues: CASSIGLGELFF.

The chain has TRBV10-3 and TRBJ2-2; TRBD2 aligns across 7 bases. The trim removed 6 bases at V and 5 bases at J, leaving 9 bases unmatched. Germline V CDR1 and CDR2: ENHRY, SYGVKD. The CDR3 sequence is 15 residues long. Written as DNA, the CDR3 is TGTGCCATCAGGGGTAAAGAGCGGGGTACCGGGGAGCTGTTTTTT. Amino acids: CAIRGKERGTGELFF.

The chain links TRBV28 to TRBJ2-3; TRBD1 agrees at 8 bases. In germline, CDR1 is MDHEN, CDR2 SYDVKM. After removal of 4 bases from V and 1 base from J, the junction contained 10 bases not matched to a gene. The CDR3 totals 17 residues. CDR3 loop: CASSSPRDRLRTDTQYF. CDR3 DNA: TGTGCCAGCAGTTCACCCCGGGACAGGCTCCGCACAGATACGCAGTATTTT.

V is TRBV9 and J is TRBJ2-1; no clear D gene. The V end lost 4 bases, the J end lost 10 bases, and 9 bases lay between the germline ends. The CDR3 length is 11 residues. Looked up from germline, CDR1 is SGDLS and CDR2 is YYNGEE. CDR3 region: CASSPDWEQFF. DNA of the CDR3: TGTGCCAGCAGCCCAGATTGGGAGCAGTTCTTC. Full variable domain (remainder filled in from reference TRBV9 and TRBJ2-1): DSGVTQTPKHLITATGQRVTLRCSPRSGDLSVYWYQQSLDQGLQFLIQYYNGEERAKGNILERFSAQQFPDLHSELNLSSLELGDSALYFCASSPDWEQFFGPGTRLTVL.

The chain carries TRBV10-2 and TRBJ2-5; 7 nucleotides agree with TRBD2. Trimming removed 5 bases from V and 5 bases from J; junction bases left unmatched: 11. The CDR3 runs to 15 residues. The V gene's germline CDR1 is WSHSY and CDR2 SAAADI. This chain's CDR3 is CASSPLGLVRETQYF. The CDR3 nucleotides are TGCGCCAGCAGTCCCCTCGGACTAGTCCGGGAGACCCAGTACTTC.

The V and J genes are TRBV6-5 and TRBJ1-2; TRBD1 matches 10 bases. Germline V gene data show CDR1 as MNHEY and CDR2 as SVGAGI. V trimming: 5 bases; J trimming: 6 bases; junction bases outside the gene matches: 9. The CDR3 runs 15 residues. The CDR3 DNA is TGTGCCAGCAGTCGGACCTCCGGGACAGGGGATGGCTACACCTTC. Translating it yields CASSRTSGTGDGYTF.

This clone was detected only a few times. The J gene is TRBJ2-3, the V gene TRBV10-1; 12 positions match TRBD2. Germline lookup yields CDR1 WNHNN and CDR2 SYGVQD (reference sequence). The J segment lost 5 bases and the V segment lost 9 bases, leaving 3 bases of the junction unmatched. The CDR3 length is 13 residues. The CDR3 DNA sequence: TGCGCCAGTCCGACTAGCGGGGGAGATACGCAGTATTTT. Protein sequence: CASPTSGGDTQYF.

This chain uses TRBV7-9 with TRBJ2-7; D might be TRBD2 (5 bases). The length of the CDR3 is 13 residues. The V gene's germline CDR1 is SEHNR and CDR2 FQNEAQ (reference sequence). Trimming stripped 0 bases from V and 5 bases from J, with 8 bases between. The CDR3 protein is CASSLARVHEQYF. In DNA, the CDR3 is TGTGCCAGCAGCTTAGCGAGGGTCCACGAGCAGTACTTC.

The gene calls are TRBV11-2 and TRBJ2-7; 8 nucleotides line up with TRBD1. Germline V gene lookup returns CDR1 SGHAT and CDR2 FQNNGV. Trimming took 1 base from V and 4 from J; bases not matched to a gene: 3. The CDR3 sequence is 14 residues long. The CDR3 DNA reads TGTGCCAGCAGCTTAGTTGGACAGGGTTACGAGCAGTACTTC. Translating gives CASSLVGQGYEQYF.

The V and J genes are TRBV28 and TRBJ1-1; D is unresolved. Trimming removed 6 bases from V and 3 bases from J, with 17 bases in between. This CDR3 comprises 15 residues. From germline, CDR1 is MDHEN and CDR2 SYDVKM. DNA of the CDR3: TGTGCCAGCAGCCAAATGGTATTGGGAGACACTGAAGCTTTCTTT. Amino acid sequence: CASSQMVLGDTEAFF.

This chain connects TRBV20-1 to TRBJ1-4; D gene uncertain. The CDR3 is 11 residues long. CDR1 is DFQATT and CDR2 is SNEGSKA in the germline V gene (reference sequence). V shed 2 bases and J shed 7 bases, with 5 bases lying between them. The CDR3 protein is CSARIGEKLFF. The CDR3 DNA reads TGCAGTGCTAGAATCGGTGAAAAACTGTTTTTT.

This clone was seen once. This rearrangement joins TRBV2 to TRBJ2-4, with 9 positions matching TRBD1. The CDR3 contains 15 residues. The V segment lost 3 bases and the J segment 0 bases; nucleotides outside the gene matches: 0. CDR1 is SNHLY and CDR2 is FYNNEI in the germline V gene. The CDR3 reads CASSEGQGAKNIQYF. The CDR3 nucleotides read TGTGCCAGCAGTGAGGGACAGGGAGCCAAAAACATTCAGTACTTC.

The V and J genes are TRBV19 and TRBJ2-3, with TRBD2 matching over 10 bases. The CDR3 sequence is 15 residues long. Germline assignment: CDR1 LNHDA and CDR2 SQIVND (reference sequence). With 3 bases clipped from V and 5 bases from J, the junction kept 5 bases outside the gene matches. The CDR3 bases are TGTGCCAGTAGTATCCGGACTAGCGGACGAGATACGCAGTATTTT. Its protein is CASSIRTSGRDTQYF.

The chain couples TRBV25-1 to TRBJ1-4, with D tentatively TRBD1 (5 bases). The CDR3 spans 14 residues. The V end was cut by 8 bases, the J end by 3 bases, with 13 bases between. Germline V gene sequence: CDR1 MGHDK, CDR2 SYGVNS. CDR3 bases: TGTGCCAGCTCTGTGGGGGGATCTAATGAAAAACTGTTTTTT. Protein product: CASSVGGSNEKLFF.

CDR3 sequence (DNA): TGTGCCAGCAGCTTAGATGAAGGACAGGGCAATCAGCCCCAGCATTTT. It encodes CASSLDEGQGNQPQHF. This chain connects TRBV11-2 to TRBJ1-5; 7 positions agree with TRBD1. V shed 0 bases, J shed 2 bases, and the junction held 4 bases outside the gene matches. CDR1 and CDR2 (germline): SGHAT, FQNNGV. The CDR3 consists of 16 residues.

The chain uses TRBV7-8 and TRBJ1-1; D perhaps matches TRBD1 (6 bases). CDR1 SGHVS and CDR2 FQNEAQ come from the germline V gene. This CDR3 spans 14 amino acids. V was cut by 2 bases and J by 0 bases, with 7 bases left in between. Written as DNA, the CDR3 is TGTGCCAGCAGCTTACCAGGGGTGAACACTGAAGCTTTCTTT. Amino acid sequence: CASSLPGVNTEAFF.

The CDR3 nucleotides read TGCGCCAGCATTAGAAGTAACAGGGGCCAAGGGCCATATGGCTACACCTTC. This gives the protein CASIRSNRGQGPYGYTF. The J gene is TRBJ1-2, the V gene TRBV10-1; 7 bases map to TRBD1. The germline gives CDR1 WNHNN, CDR2 SYGVQD (reference sequence). Trimming removed 7 bases from V and 5 bases from J; junction bases left unmatched: 19. The CDR3 length is 17 residues.

This clone was seen a few times. This same CDR3 is encoded by further DNA sequences in the sample. This sequence joins TRBV5-1 and TRBJ1-1, with TRBD1 matching 8 bases. Germline V gene sequence: CDR1 SGHRS, CDR2 YFSETQ. The CDR3 totals 14 residues. The V gene end was trimmed by 0 bases and the J gene end by 3 bases; junction bases not matched to a gene: 1. The CDR3 DNA is TGCGCCAGCAGCTTGGCAGGGGGCTACACTGAAGCTTTCTTT. Residues: CASSLAGGYTEAFF.

The chain uses TRBV6-5 and TRBJ2-3; D perhaps matches TRBD2 (5 bases). The V end lost 2 bases, the J end lost 4 bases, and 13 bases lay between the germline ends. Germline V gene sequence: CDR1 MNHEY, CDR2 SVGAGI. The CDR3 has 15 amino acids. CDR3 nucleotides: TGTGCCAGCAGTTACGCGCTAGCCCTCGCAGATACGCAGTATTTT. Translated: CASSYALALADTQYF.

The chain links TRBV18 to TRBJ2-7; D not resolved. CDR1 and CDR2 from the germline V gene are KGHSH and LQKENI. V gave up 4 bases and J gave up 3 bases, with 10 bases separating them. The CDR3 contains 13 residues. CDR3 sequence: CASSLGNSYEQYF. CDR3 nucleotides: TGTGCCAGCTCACTTGGAAACAGCTACGAGCAGTACTTC.

The chain is built from TRBV7-9 and TRBJ2-7, with D maybe TRBD1 (5 bases). The CDR3 contains 14 residues. Looked up from germline, CDR1 is SEHNR and CDR2 is FQNEAQ (reference sequence). V lost 3 bases, J lost 2 bases, and 11 bases lay in between. The CDR3 coding sequence is TGTGCCAGCAGCTTGACAGTGTATACCTACGAGCAGTACTTC. Translated: CASSLTVYTYEQYF.

Only one count was recorded for this clone. The V and J genes are TRBV5-4 and TRBJ2-1, with unresolved D. V shed 0 bases and J shed 0 bases, with 10 bases lying between them. The CDR3 loop spans 16 amino acids. Germline V gene lookup returns CDR1 SGHNT and CDR2 YYREEE (reference sequence). CDR3 amino acids: CASSLEAQSSYNEQFF. CDR3 DNA: TGTGCCAGCAGCTTGGAAGCCCAAAGCTCCTACAATGAGCAGTTCTTC.

This clone was detected only once. The chain employs TRBV19 and TRBJ2-3; 9 positions match TRBD2. Per the germline V gene, CDR1 is LNHDA and CDR2 is SQIVND (reference sequence). The CDR3 has 14 amino acids. The V and J ends lost 7 bases and 4 bases, in that order; junction bases with no gene match: 6. The CDR3 nucleotides are TGTGCCAGTACCTCGGGACTAGCACCAGATACGCAGTATTTT. Its protein is CASTSGLAPDTQYF.